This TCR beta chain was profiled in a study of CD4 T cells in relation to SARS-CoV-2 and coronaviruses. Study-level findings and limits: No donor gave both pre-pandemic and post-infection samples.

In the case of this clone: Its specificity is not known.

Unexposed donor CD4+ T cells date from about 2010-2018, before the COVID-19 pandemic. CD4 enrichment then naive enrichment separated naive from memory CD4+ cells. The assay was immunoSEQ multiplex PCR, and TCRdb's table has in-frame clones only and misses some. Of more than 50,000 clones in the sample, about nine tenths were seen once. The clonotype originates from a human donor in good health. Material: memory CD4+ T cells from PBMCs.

This chain's CDR3 is CASSGGVAGELFF. CDR3 bases: TGTGCCAGCTCAGGTGGAGTGGCCGGGGAGCTGTTTTTT. V and J are TRBV7-3 and TRBJ2-2; D is uncertain. The V and J ends lost 8 bases and 6 bases respectively, with 13 bases between them. CDR1 and CDR2 (germline): SGHTA, FQGTGA. The CDR3 contains 13 residues.